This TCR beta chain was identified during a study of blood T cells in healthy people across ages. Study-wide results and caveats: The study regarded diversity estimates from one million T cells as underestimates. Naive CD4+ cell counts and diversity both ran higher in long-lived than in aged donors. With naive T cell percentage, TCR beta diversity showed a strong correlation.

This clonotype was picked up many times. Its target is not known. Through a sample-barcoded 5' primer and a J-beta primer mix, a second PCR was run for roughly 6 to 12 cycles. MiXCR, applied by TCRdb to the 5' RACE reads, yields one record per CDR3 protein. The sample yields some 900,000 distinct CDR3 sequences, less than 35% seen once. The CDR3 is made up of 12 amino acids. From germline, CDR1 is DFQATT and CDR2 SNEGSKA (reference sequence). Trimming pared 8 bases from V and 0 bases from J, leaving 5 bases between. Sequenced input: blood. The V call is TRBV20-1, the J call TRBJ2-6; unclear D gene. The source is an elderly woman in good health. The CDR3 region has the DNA TGCAGTTCCGTCTCTGGGGCCAACGTCCTGACTTTC. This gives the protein CSSVSGANVLTF.